The clone carrying this T cell receptor beta chain has a count of ten or more. Its antigen remains unidentified. Every molecule of TCR cDNA had its own unique molecular identifier. Each CDR3 protein gets one entry after TCRdb re-called the 5' RACE reads with MiXCR. The repertoire holds over 10,000 distinct CDR3 sequences, with more than 3% as singletons. The entry originates in a study of spatial heterogeneity in lung cancer. Overall study: In raw reads, more than nine appearances on average were recorded for each unique TCR and UMI combination. The study, taken as a whole, reports: Tumoral mutation counts were tracked by counts of expanded intratumoral alpha and beta TCRs.

Time point described: sample taken at primary tumor resection. There were roughly 78 donors, all of them untreated patients with early-stage non-small cell lung cancer. Extraction of whole RNA from tumor, nontumor lung or frozen PBMC preceded unsorted sequencing. This CDR3 has 17 residues. V lost 0 bases to trimming and J lost 2 bases; unmatched junction nucleotides: 7. From germline, CDR1 is SNHLY and CDR2 FYNNEI. The sample here was lung tumor tissue, taken at surgery. The chain uses TRBV2 and TRBJ2-3; 8 nucleotides line up with TRBD2. This receptor was identified in a male donor with early-stage non-small cell lung cancer. Here the CDR3 reads CASSEASTSGSTDTQYF. DNA for the CDR3: TGTGCCAGCAGTGAAGCCAGTACTAGCGGATCCACAGATACGCAGTATTTT.